Many counts were recorded for the clone carrying this TCR beta chain. Its antigen is currently unknown. This sample is part of a study of read filtering for tumor transcriptome and immune sequencing. Study-wide findings and caveats: Even smaller IR-seq throughput identified most shared clonotypes. Correlation between methods rose after single-read clonotypes were removed.

This library used around 400 ng RNA and molecular barcoded adaptors spanning alpha/delta and beta/gamma chains. One entry per CDR3 protein results from TCRdb running MiXCR on the reads. The sample gives tens of thousands of distinct CDR3 sequences, less than 20% of which show up once; 15% is in the top ten. The sequence was obtained from a donor aged 40 or older with multiple myeloma. Sequencing input: a population of CD138-negative cells sorted from bone marrow.

The CDR3 DNA follows: TGCAGCGTTGTGGGTACAAGCTCCTACAATGAGCAGTTCTTC. Protein: CSVVGTSSYNEQFF. The J gene is TRBJ2-1, the V gene TRBV29-1, with unresolved D. CDR1 and CDR2 (germline): SQVTM, ANQGSEA. The CDR3 contains 14 residues. V dropped 4 bases and J dropped 0 bases, with 10 bases sitting between them.